This note documents a single T cell receptor (beta chain) sequence. One end of the junction is discordant with germline, which a read error may explain. The sample is drawn from a study of CD8+ T cells in alopecia areata. Germline CDR1 reads SSHAT; CDR2 reads FNYEAQ (reference sequence). CDR3 length: 16 residues. Sequencing used cDNA as its template, made by extracting RNA and reverse transcribing it. Only in-frame clones appear in the TCRdb table, and some are missing; sequencing was by immunoSEQ multiplex PCR. The data hold about 97,000 clones, with around 38% observed a single time. The researchers isolated CD4+ and CD8+ T cells from PBMCs by sorting.

V is TRBV7-7 and J is TRBJ1-5; D might be TRBD1 (6 bases). The receptor was derived from a human donor with alopecia areata. The sample consisted of CD4+ T cells sorted from blood. The CDR3 here is CASSLFPGASNQPQHF. The CDR3 bases are TGTGCTAGCAGCTTATTTCCAGGGGCTAGCAATCAGCCCCAGCATTTT. The complete variable domain, with remaining parts taken from reference TRBV7-7 and TRBJ1-5, reads GAGVSQSPRYKVTKRGQDVTLRCDPISSHATLYWYQQALGQGPEFLTYFNYEAQPDKSGLPSDRFSAERPEGSISTLTIQRTEQRDSAMYRCASSLFPGASNQPQHFGDGTRLSIL.